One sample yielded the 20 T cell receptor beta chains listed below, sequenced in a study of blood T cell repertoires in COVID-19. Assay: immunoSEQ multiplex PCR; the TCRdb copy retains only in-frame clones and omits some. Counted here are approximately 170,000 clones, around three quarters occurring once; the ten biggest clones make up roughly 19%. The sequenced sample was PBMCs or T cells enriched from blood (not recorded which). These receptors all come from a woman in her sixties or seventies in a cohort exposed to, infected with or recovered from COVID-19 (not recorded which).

The CDR3 region is CASSLDDGAGANVLTF. The CDR3 DNA reads TGTGCCAGCAGCTTAGATGACGGGGCTGGGGCCAACGTCCTGACTTTC. The chain employs TRBV7-6 and TRBJ2-6, with D tentatively TRBD2 (5 bases). V was trimmed by 1 base and J by 2 bases, leaving 9 bases between them. The CDR3 is made up of 16 amino acids. The V gene's germline CDR1 is SGHVS and CDR2 FNYEAQ.

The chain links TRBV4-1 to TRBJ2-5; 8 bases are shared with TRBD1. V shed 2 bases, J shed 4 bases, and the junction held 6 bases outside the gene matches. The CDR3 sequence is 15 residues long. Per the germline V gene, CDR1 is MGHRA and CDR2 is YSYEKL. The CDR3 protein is CASSQTQGAGETQYF. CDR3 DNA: TGCGCCAGCAGCCAAACCCAGGGGGCAGGAGAGACCCAGTACTTC.

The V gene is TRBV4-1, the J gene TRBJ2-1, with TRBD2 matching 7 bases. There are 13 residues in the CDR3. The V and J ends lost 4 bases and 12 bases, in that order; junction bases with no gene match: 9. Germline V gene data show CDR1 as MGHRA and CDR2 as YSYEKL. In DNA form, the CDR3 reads TGCGCCAGCAGCCCAAGGTGGGGGAGGGGGCAGTTCTTC. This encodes CASSPRWGRGQFF.

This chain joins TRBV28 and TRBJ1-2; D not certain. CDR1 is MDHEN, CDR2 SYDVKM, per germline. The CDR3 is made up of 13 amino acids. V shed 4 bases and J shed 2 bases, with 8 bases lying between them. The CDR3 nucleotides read TGTGCCAGCAGTTCCGGTTTCAACTATGGCTACACCTTC. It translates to CASSSGFNYGYTF.

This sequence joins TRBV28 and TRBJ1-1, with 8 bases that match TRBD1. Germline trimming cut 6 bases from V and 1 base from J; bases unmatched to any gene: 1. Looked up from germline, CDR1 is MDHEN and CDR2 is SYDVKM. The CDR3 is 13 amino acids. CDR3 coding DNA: TGTGCCAGCAGAGGACAGGGGAACACTGAAGCTTTCTTT. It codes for CASRGQGNTEAFF.

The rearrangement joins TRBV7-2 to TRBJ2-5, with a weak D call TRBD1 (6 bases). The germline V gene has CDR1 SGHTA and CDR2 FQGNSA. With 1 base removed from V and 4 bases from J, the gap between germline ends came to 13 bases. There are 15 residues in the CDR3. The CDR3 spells CASSLVGYRAETQYF. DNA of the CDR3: TGTGCCAGCAGCTTAGTAGGGTACAGGGCAGAGACCCAGTACTTC.

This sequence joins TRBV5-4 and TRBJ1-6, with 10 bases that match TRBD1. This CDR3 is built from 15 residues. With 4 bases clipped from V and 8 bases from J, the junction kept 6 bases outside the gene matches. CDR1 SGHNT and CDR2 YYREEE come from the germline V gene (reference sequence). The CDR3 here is CASSPGTGVDSPLHF. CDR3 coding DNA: TGTGCCAGCAGCCCGGGGACAGGGGTTGATTCACCCCTCCACTTT. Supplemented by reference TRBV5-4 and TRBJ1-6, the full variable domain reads ETGVTQSPTHLIKTRGQQVTLRCSSQSGHNTVSWYQQALGQGPQFIFQYYREEENGRGNFPPRFSGLQFPNYSSELNVNALELDDSALYLCASSPGTGVDSPLHFGNGTRLTVT.

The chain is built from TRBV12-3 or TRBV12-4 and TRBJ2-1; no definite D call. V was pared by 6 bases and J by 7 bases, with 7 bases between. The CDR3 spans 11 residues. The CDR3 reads CASSGENEQFF. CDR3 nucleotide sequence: TGTGCCAGCAGCGGAGAAAATGAGCAGTTCTTC.

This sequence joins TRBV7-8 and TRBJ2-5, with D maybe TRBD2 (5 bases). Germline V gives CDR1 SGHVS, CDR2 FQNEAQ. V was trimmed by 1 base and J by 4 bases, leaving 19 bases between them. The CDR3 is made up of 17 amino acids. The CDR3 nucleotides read TGTGCCAGCAGCTTAGGGCGACTAACCTGGGCCCGAGAGACCCAGTACTTC. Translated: CASSLGRLTWARETQYF.

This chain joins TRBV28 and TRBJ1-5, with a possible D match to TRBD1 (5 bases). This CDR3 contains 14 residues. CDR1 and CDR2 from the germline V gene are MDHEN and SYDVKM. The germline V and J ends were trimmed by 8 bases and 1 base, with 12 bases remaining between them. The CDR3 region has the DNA TGTGCCAGCTTCAGGGCTGAGAGCAATCAGCCCCAGCATTTT. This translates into CASFRAESNQPQHF.

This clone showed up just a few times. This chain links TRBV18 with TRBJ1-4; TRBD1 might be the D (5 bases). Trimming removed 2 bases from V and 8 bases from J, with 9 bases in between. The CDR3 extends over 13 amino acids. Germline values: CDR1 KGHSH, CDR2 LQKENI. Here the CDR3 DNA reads TGTGCCAGCTCACCAAAGACAGACGAAAAACTGTTTTTT. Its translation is CASSPKTDEKLFF.

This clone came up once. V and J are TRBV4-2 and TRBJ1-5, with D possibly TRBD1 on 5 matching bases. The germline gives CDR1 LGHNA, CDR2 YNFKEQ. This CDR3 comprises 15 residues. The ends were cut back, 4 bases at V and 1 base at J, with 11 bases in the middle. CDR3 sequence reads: CASSRDSASNQPQHF. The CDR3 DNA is TGTGCCAGCAGCCGCGACAGCGCAAGCAATCAGCCCCAGCATTTT.

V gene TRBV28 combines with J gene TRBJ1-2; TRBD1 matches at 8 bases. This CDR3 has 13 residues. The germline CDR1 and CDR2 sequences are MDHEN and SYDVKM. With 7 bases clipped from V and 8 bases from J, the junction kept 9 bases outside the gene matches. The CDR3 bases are TGTGCCAGCATCCCCGCCGACAGGGGCGGCTACACCTTC. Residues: CASIPADRGGYTF.

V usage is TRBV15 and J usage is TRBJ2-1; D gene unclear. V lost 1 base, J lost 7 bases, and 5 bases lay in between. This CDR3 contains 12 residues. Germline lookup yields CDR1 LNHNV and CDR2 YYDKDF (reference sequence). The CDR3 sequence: CATSRGTNEQFF. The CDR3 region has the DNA TGTGCCACCAGCAGAGGTACAAATGAGCAGTTCTTC.

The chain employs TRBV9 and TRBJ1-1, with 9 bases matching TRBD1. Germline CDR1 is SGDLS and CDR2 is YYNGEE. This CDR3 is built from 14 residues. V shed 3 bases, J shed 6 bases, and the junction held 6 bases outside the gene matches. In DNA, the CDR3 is TGTGCCAGCAGCGACCGGGACAGGGTTGCTGAAGCTTTCTTT. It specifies CASSDRDRVAEAFF.

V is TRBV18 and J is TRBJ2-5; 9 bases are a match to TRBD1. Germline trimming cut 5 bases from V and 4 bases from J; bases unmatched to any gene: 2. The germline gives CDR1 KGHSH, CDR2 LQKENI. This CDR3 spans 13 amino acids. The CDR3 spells CASSSDRGETQYF. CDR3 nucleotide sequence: TGTGCCAGCTCATCGGACAGGGGAGAGACCCAGTACTTC.

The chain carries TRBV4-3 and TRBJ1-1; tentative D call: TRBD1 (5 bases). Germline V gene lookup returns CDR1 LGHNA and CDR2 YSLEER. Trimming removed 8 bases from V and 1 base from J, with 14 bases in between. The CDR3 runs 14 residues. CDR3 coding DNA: TGCGCCAGCTCCTGGACACTTACGAACACTGAAGCTTTCTTT. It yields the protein CASSWTLTNTEAFF.

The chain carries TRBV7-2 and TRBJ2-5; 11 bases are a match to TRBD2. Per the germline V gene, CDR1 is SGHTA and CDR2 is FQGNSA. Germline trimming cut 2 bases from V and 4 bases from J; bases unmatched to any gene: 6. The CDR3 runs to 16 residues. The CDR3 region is CASSLFPSGRRETQYF. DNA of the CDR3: TGTGCCAGCAGCTTATTTCCTAGCGGGAGGAGAGAGACCCAGTACTTC.

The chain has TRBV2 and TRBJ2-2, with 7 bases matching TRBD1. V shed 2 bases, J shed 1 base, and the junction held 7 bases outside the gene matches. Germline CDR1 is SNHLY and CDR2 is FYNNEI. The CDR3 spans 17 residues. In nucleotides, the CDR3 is TGTGCCAGCAGTGAATATGGAAGGGGGCGGAACACCGGGGAGCTGTTTTTT. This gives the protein CASSEYGRGRNTGELFF.

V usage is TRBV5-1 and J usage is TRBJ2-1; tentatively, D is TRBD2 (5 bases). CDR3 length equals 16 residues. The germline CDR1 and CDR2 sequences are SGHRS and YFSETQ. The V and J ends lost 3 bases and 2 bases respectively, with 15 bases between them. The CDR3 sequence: CASSSPTGVPYNEQFF. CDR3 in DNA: TGCGCCAGCAGCTCCCCAACCGGGGTCCCCTACAATGAGCAGTTCTTC.